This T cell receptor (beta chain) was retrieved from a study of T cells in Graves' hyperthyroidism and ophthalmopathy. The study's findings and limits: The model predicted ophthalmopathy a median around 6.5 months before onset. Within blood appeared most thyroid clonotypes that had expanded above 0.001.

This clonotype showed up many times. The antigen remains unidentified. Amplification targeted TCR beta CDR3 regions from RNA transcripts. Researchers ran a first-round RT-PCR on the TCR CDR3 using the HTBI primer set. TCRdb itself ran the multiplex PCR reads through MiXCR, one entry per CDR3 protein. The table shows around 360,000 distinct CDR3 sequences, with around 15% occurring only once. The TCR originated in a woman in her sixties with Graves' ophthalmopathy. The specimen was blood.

This CDR3 reads CSARGSRVRKNIQYF. The CDR3 coding sequence is TGCAGTGCCCGTGGGTCCCGAGTACGAAAAAACATTCAGTACTTC. The chain carries TRBV20-1 and TRBJ2-4; D ambiguous. Germline V gene sequence: CDR1 DFQATT, CDR2 SNEGSKA (reference sequence). Deletions cut 6 bases from V and 4 bases from J, with 19 bases between. The CDR3 loop spans 15 amino acids.